A selection of T cell receptor beta chains follows, all from one sample in a study of cytomegalovirus exposure and HLA in healthy donors. Sequencing used immunoSEQ multiplex PCR; TCRdb keeps in-frame clones, though not all of them. The profile shows around 99,000 clones, roughly 69% of them singletons. The sequenced sample was PBMCs. The receptors derive from a woman between 65 and 79 years old in good health and CMV-seropositive. CDR3s include the opening cysteine and the closing phenylalanine or tryptophan. D genes are given only for firm matches. Clone size is stated in some rows and not others, as once, few, many or a class when expanded.

J,size,V,D,DNA,CDR3
TRBJ2-1,.,TRBV2,TRBD1,TGTGCCAGCAGTGAGAGGGGACAGCCTTGGGGTGAGCAGTTCTTC,CASSERGQPWGEQFF
TRBJ1-1,.,TRBV30,.,TGTGCCTGGACGCCACGGGTGAACACTGAAGCTTTCTTT,CAWTPRVNTEAFF
TRBJ1-1,once,TRBV19,TRBD1,TGTGCCAGTAGTTCAGACAGGGTTTTAACTGAAGCTTTCTTT,CASSSDRVLTEAFF
TRBJ2-7,.,TRBV18,TRBD1,TGTGCCAGCTCAATTACCGGGACAGGGAACTACGAGCAGTACTTC,CASSITGTGNYEQYF
TRBJ1-2,.,TRBV18,.,TGTGCCAGCTCACCCCCGGGGAACTATGGCTACACCTTC,CASSPPGNYGYTF
TRBJ2-1,few,TRBV7-3,.,TGTGCCAGCAGTCAGGCTTCCTACAATGAGCAGTTCTTC,CASSQASYNEQFF
TRBJ1-5,.,TRBV6-5,.,TGTGCCAGCAGTAAACAGGGAGGCAATCAGCCCCAGCATTTT,CASSKQGGNQPQHF
TRBJ2-2,.,TRBV7-2,.,TGTGCCAGCAGCTTAGGTCGCACAACCGGGGAGCTGTTTTTT,CASSLGRTTGELFF
TRBJ1-5,once,TRBV7-6,TRBD1,TGTGCCAGCAGCTTAGGGACAGGGACGGAACCCCAGCATTTT,CASSLGTGTEPQHF
TRBJ1-1,.,TRBV2,.,TGTGCCAGCAGGGAACAAGTAGGGGTTGGAACACCTGAAGCTTTCTTT,CASREQVGVGTPEAFF
TRBJ2-1,.,TRBV5-4,.,TGTGCCAGCAGCTTGCTTGGGGGGGCTTTCCGTGAGCAGTTCTTC,CASSLLGGAFREQFF
TRBJ1-1,.,TRBV18,.,TGTGCCAGCTCCCCAGGGTGGACTATGAACAGTGAAGCTTTCTTT,CASSPGWTMNSEAFF
TRBJ1-3,.,TRBV7-8,.,TGTGCCAGCGGCAGTCAGTACTCTGGAAACACCATATATTTT,CASGSQYSGNTIYF
TRBJ1-2,.,TRBV5-1,.,TGCGCCAGCAGCTTGGGTCAGTCGGGTAACTATGGCTACACCTTC,CASSLGQSGNYGYTF